The 28 T cell receptor beta chains below come from one sample, sequenced in a study of blood T cell repertoires in COVID-19. The table came from immunoSEQ multiplex PCR; TCRdb's copy has only in-frame clones and leaves some out. In the table there are about 240,000 clones, more than 85% of which are singletons. The sequenced material came from PBMCs or T cells enriched from blood (not recorded which). The receptor source for this set is a woman between 25 and 40 years old who had recovered from COVID-19.

The count of this clone is one. V and J are TRBV7-8 and TRBJ2-3; TRBD2 matches 14 bases. The CDR3 consists of 18 residues. After removal of 7 bases from V and 4 bases from J, the junction contained 13 bases not matched to a gene. Per germline, CDR1 SGHVS and CDR2 FQNEAQ. The CDR3 nucleotides read TGTGCCAGCATCATACAGAGACTAGCGGGAGGGCGGGCAGATACGCAGTATTTT. Amino acids: CASIIQRLAGGRADTQYF.

This chain's CDR3 is CASSLGLRYNEQFF. The DNA for the CDR3 is TGTGCCAGCAGCTTAGGCCTCCGTTACAATGAGCAGTTCTTC. The J gene is TRBJ2-1, the V gene TRBV13, with D uncertain. The CDR3 runs to 14 residues. Deletions cut 0 bases from V and 4 bases from J, with 7 bases between. Germline V gene lookup returns CDR1 PRHDT and CDR2 FYEKMQ (reference sequence).

The chain recombines TRBV15 with TRBJ1-1, with 9 bases lining up with TRBD1. The V and J ends lost 3 bases and 8 bases, in that order; junction bases with no gene match: 4. The germline gives CDR1 LNHNV, CDR2 YYDKDF (reference sequence). The CDR3 loop spans 13 amino acids. CDR3 sequence reads: CATSRGTGLEAFF. CDR3 nucleotide sequence: TGTGCCACCAGCAGGGGGACAGGGTTGGAAGCTTTCTTT. Based on the CDR3 plus reference TRBV15 and TRBJ1-1, the full variable domain is DAMVIQNPRYQVTQFGKPVTLSCSQTLNHNVMYWYQQKSSQAPKLLFHYYDKDFNNEADTPDNFQSRRPNTSFCFLDIRSPGLGDTAMYLCATSRGTGLEAFFGQGTRLTVV.

The CDR3 DNA sequence: TGTGCCAGCAGTCACCTTCTAGCGGGAGGCTCCTACAATGAGCAGTTCTTC. It codes for CASSHLLAGGSYNEQFF. The chain links TRBV6-2 or TRBV6-3 to TRBJ2-1; 11 positions agree with TRBD2. The CDR3 is 17 residues long. V trimming: 5 bases; J trimming: 0 bases; junction bases outside the gene matches: 6. The germline gives CDR1 MNHEY, CDR2 SVGEGT.

CDR3 sequence: CASSPSGIGYGYTF. CDR3 bases: TGCGCCAGCAGCCCTTCGGGGATCGGCTATGGCTACACCTTC. The genes are TRBV4-3 and TRBJ1-2; the D is unclear. Per germline, CDR1 LGHNA and CDR2 YSLEER. V was pared by 4 bases and J by 4 bases, with 13 bases between. The CDR3 contains 14 residues.

V gene TRBV13 combines with J gene TRBJ1-6, with D possibly matching TRBD1 (5 bases). From germline, CDR1 is PRHDT and CDR2 FYEKMQ (reference sequence). The V and J ends lost 5 bases and 7 bases respectively, with 18 bases between them. The CDR3 consists of 16 residues. CDR3 sequence reads: CASSPRGAGLNSPLHF. CDR3 coding DNA: TGTGCCAGCAGCCCCCGCGGGGCAGGGTTAAATTCACCCCTCCACTTT.

The J gene is TRBJ2-2, the V gene TRBV7-3; TRBD2 aligns across 13 bases. Germline lookup yields CDR1 SGHTA and CDR2 FQGTGA. The length of the CDR3 is 16 residues. With 5 bases clipped from V and 5 bases from J, the junction kept 5 bases outside the gene matches. The CDR3 sequence: CASSQWTSGSTGELFF. CDR3 DNA sequence: TGTGCCAGCAGCCAATGGACTAGCGGGAGTACCGGGGAGCTGTTTTTT.

CDR3 DNA sequence: TGTGCCAGCAGCCAAGTGCAAGCCACCGGGGAGCTGTTTTTT. It encodes CASSQVQATGELFF. This chain links TRBV14 with TRBJ2-2; D gene ambiguous. CDR3 length: 14 residues. The ends were cut back, 1 base at V and 4 bases at J, with 7 bases in the middle. Germline CDR1 is SGHDN and CDR2 is FVKESK.

The J gene is TRBJ2-7, the V gene TRBV27; TRBD1 agrees at 11 bases. Germline loops: CDR1 MNHEY, CDR2 SMNVEV (reference sequence). After removal of 3 bases from V and 0 bases from J, the junction contained 4 bases not matched to a gene. This CDR3 has 16 amino acids. The CDR3 DNA reads TGTGCCAGCAGTTTGGGACAGGGGGGAAGCTCCTACGAGCAGTACTTC. Amino acid sequence: CASSLGQGGSSYEQYF.

This chain links TRBV19 with TRBJ1-4; no definite D call. The CDR3 is 13 amino acids. The ends were cut back, 4 bases at V and 5 bases at J, with 8 bases in the middle. CDR1 is LNHDA and CDR2 is SQIVND in the germline V gene (reference sequence). The CDR3 is CASSRRENEKLFF. The CDR3 DNA reads as TGTGCCAGTAGTAGAAGAGAGAATGAAAAACTGTTTTTT.

The gene calls are TRBV9 and TRBJ2-1; tentatively, D is TRBD2 (6 bases). The germline V and J ends were trimmed by 6 bases and 0 bases, with 13 bases remaining between them. CDR1 and CDR2 from the germline V gene are SGDLS and YYNGEE. This CDR3 contains 15 residues. CDR3 residues: CASNPGDSSYNEQFF. The CDR3 bases are TGTGCCAGCAACCCGGGGGACTCCTCCTACAATGAGCAGTTCTTC.

The chain couples TRBV29-1 to TRBJ2-7; a weak D match, TRBD1 (5 bases). The germline gives CDR1 SQVTM, CDR2 ANQGSEA. The CDR3 is made up of 14 amino acids. Trimming pared 4 bases from V and 3 bases from J, leaving 16 bases between. The CDR3: CSVGGLNKNYEQYF. CDR3 DNA sequence: TGCAGCGTTGGGGGCCTGAATAAAAACTACGAGCAGTACTTC.

This sequence joins TRBV28 and TRBJ1-5, with D perhaps matching TRBD1 (5 bases). The CDR3 extends over 15 amino acids. Germline-derived CDR1 and CDR2 are MDHEN and SYDVKM. The V gene lost 5 bases and the J gene lost 7 bases, with 18 bases spanning the gap. The CDR3 DNA is TGTGCCAGCAGTGCGGCCCCGGGGGAGGGACAGCCCCAGCATTTT. Translating gives CASSAAPGEGQPQHF. Full variable domain (remainder filled in from reference TRBV28 and TRBJ1-5): DVKVTQSSRYLVKRTGEKVFLECVQDMDHENMFWYRQDPGLGLRLIYFSYDVKMKEKGDIPEGYSVSREKKERFSLILESASTNQTSMYLCASSAAPGEGQPQHFGDGTRLSIL.

The gene calls are TRBV5-1 and TRBJ2-7; 7 bases fit TRBD1. Trimming at V came to 5 bases and at J to 5 bases, leaving 13 bases not matched to a gene. CDR1 is SGHRS and CDR2 is YFSETQ in the germline V gene. This CDR3 contains 15 residues. Here the CDR3 reads CASSAGDRERNEQYF. In nucleotides, the CDR3 is TGCGCCAGCAGTGCCGGCGACAGGGAGAGAAACGAGCAGTACTTC.

CDR3 sequence (DNA): TGTGCCAGCAGCCAAGCCCAAGGGGGCGCGGGGTGGGAGCAGTACTTC. It is translated as CASSQAQGGAGWEQYF. The chain joins TRBV4-2 to TRBJ2-7; D might be TRBD1 (7 bases). The germline V gene has CDR1 LGHNA and CDR2 YNFKEQ. The CDR3 spans 16 residues. V lost 1 base and J 7 bases, leaving 20 bases between the germline ends.

This sequence joins TRBV19 and TRBJ1-1; D is unclear. V was pared by 3 bases and J by 5 bases, with 13 bases between. This CDR3 has 14 residues. Germline loops: CDR1 LNHDA, CDR2 SQIVND (reference sequence). The CDR3 nucleotides read TGTGCCAGTAGTATGTCGGGGTGGTGGACTGAAGCTTTCTTT. This encodes CASSMSGWWTEAFF.

The J gene is TRBJ2-7, the V gene TRBV10-3; 7 positions agree with TRBD1. This CDR3 contains 13 residues. V was pared by 6 bases and J by 4 bases, with 6 bases of the junction left unmatched. Germline CDR1 ENHRY, CDR2 SYGVKD. CDR3 in DNA: TGTGCCATCAGGGGGGACAGAGGGTACGAGCAGTACTTC. Its translation: CAIRGDRGYEQYF.

CDR3 sequence (DNA): TGTGCCTGGAGTCCTAGAGGGCGGGTAAACTCTGGGAACACTGAAGCTTTCTTT. Protein product: CAWSPRGRVNSGNTEAFF. The rearrangement links TRBV30 to TRBJ1-1; D not resolved. The CDR3 loop spans 18 amino acids. V was shortened by 2 bases and J by 1 base, with 23 bases between the two germline ends. Germline-derived CDR1 and CDR2 are GTSNPN and SVGIG (reference sequence). Variable domain in full (rest from reference TRBV30 and TRBJ1-1): SQTIHQWPATLVQPVGSPLSLECTVEGTSNPNLYWYRQAAGRGLQLLFYSVGIGQISSEVPQNLSASRPQDRQFILSSKKLLLSDSGFYLCAWSPRGRVNSGNTEAFFGQGTRLTVV.

The V and J genes are TRBV28 and TRBJ2-2; weak D call: TRBD1 (5 bases). Trimming removed 6 bases from V and 5 bases from J, with 16 bases in between. The length of the CDR3 is 15 residues. The germline gives CDR1 MDHEN, CDR2 SYDVKM. Here the CDR3 reads CASSPAGIETGELFF. The CDR3 region has the DNA TGTGCCAGCAGCCCCGCAGGGATAGAAACCGGGGAGCTGTTTTTT.

This clone has only one observation. J is TRBJ1-6 and V is TRBV7-8; D is ambiguous. The CDR3 is made up of 14 amino acids. The V end was cut by 8 bases, the J end by 7 bases, with 15 bases between. Germline CDR1 is SGHVS and CDR2 is FQNEAQ. The CDR3 region is CASGREGKNSPLHF. DNA of the CDR3: TGTGCCAGCGGACGCGAGGGCAAAAATTCACCCCTCCACTTT.

CDR3 amino acids: CAWSSLTGTSRTGELFF. In nucleotides, the CDR3 is TGTGCCTGGAGTTCACTTACCGGGACTAGCCGCACCGGGGAGCTGTTTTTT. The genes are TRBV30 and TRBJ2-2; 9 positions match TRBD2. CDR1 and CDR2 (germline): GTSNPN, SVGIG (reference sequence). The CDR3 consists of 17 residues. The V and J ends lost 2 bases and 4 bases, in that order; junction bases with no gene match: 11.

The chain uses TRBV19 and TRBJ2-1; D possibly corresponds to TRBD1 (6 bases). The ends were cut back, 0 bases at V and 7 bases at J, with 19 bases in the middle. This CDR3 has 17 residues. Germline V gives CDR1 LNHDA, CDR2 SQIVND (reference sequence). In nucleotides, the CDR3 is TGTGCCAGTAGTATAGAACGGGACACCCGTCGAAGGAATGAGCAGTTCTTC. Translating it yields CASSIERDTRRRNEQFF.

This rearrangement joins TRBV18 to TRBJ2-7, with D perhaps matching TRBD1 (5 bases). The CDR3 spans 13 residues. Looked up from germline, CDR1 is KGHSH and CDR2 is LQKENI. The V and J ends lost 3 bases and 4 bases respectively, with 10 bases between them. In DNA, the CDR3 is TGTGCCAGCTCACCCCAAGGGGATTACGAGCAGTACTTC. This gives the protein CASSPQGDYEQYF. Looking up the rest from reference TRBV18 and TRBJ2-7 gives the full variable domain: NAGVMQNPRHLVRRRGQEARLRCSPMKGHSHVYWYRQLPEEGLKFMVYLQKENIIDESGMPKERFSAEFPKEGPSILRIQQVVRGDSAAYFCASSPQGDYEQYFGPGTRLTVT.

The chain has TRBV24-1 and TRBJ2-3; TRBD2 matches 8 bases. The junction had 5 bases not matched to a gene; V was cut back by 2 bases and J by 5 bases. CDR1 is KGHDR, CDR2 SFDVKD, per germline. This CDR3 comprises 15 residues. CDR3 residues: CATSDSRGGRDTQYF. DNA of the CDR3: TGTGCCACCAGTGATTCACGGGGGGGCAGAGATACGCAGTATTTT.

The CDR3 loop is CASSVGTIGETQYF. The CDR3 DNA sequence: TGTGCCAGCAGCGTAGGGACTATCGGAGAGACCCAGTACTTC. The genes are TRBV9 and TRBJ2-5, with D possibly being TRBD2 (6 bases). Germline CDR1 reads SGDLS; CDR2 reads YYNGEE. The CDR3 runs to 14 residues. Trimming left V 0 bases short and J 4 bases short, with 10 bases between.

The chain employs TRBV30 and TRBJ1-3; 9 nucleotides match TRBD1. The CDR3 has 16 amino acids. Germline V lookup: CDR1 GTSNPN, CDR2 SVGIG (reference sequence). V dropped 1 base and J dropped 2; count of bases not matched to a gene: 6. CDR3: CAWSAQHRGPGNTIYF. In nucleotides, the CDR3 is TGTGCCTGGAGTGCGCAACACAGGGGGCCTGGAAACACCATATATTTT.

The chain employs TRBV12-3 or TRBV12-4 and TRBJ1-1; D call uncertain. CDR3 length: 13 amino acids. Trimming cost V 2 bases and J 1 base, with 5 bases left between them. The CDR3 here is CASSLPGNTEAFF. The CDR3 nucleotides are TGTGCCAGCAGTTTACCCGGGAACACTGAAGCTTTCTTT.

The chain employs TRBV19 and TRBJ2-2; D is unclear. This CDR3 spans 13 amino acids. Germline V gene sequence: CDR1 LNHDA, CDR2 SQIVND (reference sequence). Trimming stripped 5 bases from V and 10 bases from J, with 14 bases between. CDR3 residues: CASSGPLGEELFF. Here the CDR3 DNA reads TGTGCCAGTAGTGGGCCCTTGGGTGAGGAGCTGTTTTTT. The whole variable domain, filled in from reference TRBV19 and TRBJ2-2, reads DGGITQSPKYLFRKEGQNVTLSCEQNLNHDAMYWYRQDPGQGLRLIYYSQIVNDFQKGDIAEGYSVSREKKESFPLTVTSAQKNPTAFYLCASSGPLGEELFFGEGSRLTVL.